These 3 T cell receptor beta chains were sequenced from one sample in a study of shared clonotypes between healthy human individuals. The repertoire was sequenced with immunoSEQ multiplex PCR; TCRdb's copy has only in-frame clones and lacks some. Found here are 600,000 to 750,000 clones, 90% of them singletons; the top ten hold 30% to 35%. The sample comprised memory CD8+ T cells from PBMCs. Subset reported: CD45RO+ cells pooled with CCR7-negative TemRA cells. All receptors come from a man aged 18 to 30 in good health. Some clones in this sample may be carry-over from other donors' samples.

The rearrangement uses TRBV12-5 and TRBJ1-2, with D unresolved. The V and J ends lost 0 bases and 2 bases respectively, with 28 bases between them. Germline V gives CDR1 LGHNT, CDR2 FRNRAP. This CDR3 contains 21 residues. CDR3 sequence reads: CASGLVHRGGARVFTNYGYTF. The CDR3 region has the DNA TGTGCTAGTGGTTTGGTACATCGTGGCGGCGCAAGGGTTTTTACCAACTATGGCTACACCTTC.

The chain combines TRBV14 with TRBJ2-1, with a weak D call TRBD2 (5 bases). The CDR3 length is 15 residues. The germline CDR1 and CDR2 sequences are SGHDN and FVKESK. V lost 0 bases to trimming and J lost 6 bases, with 12 bases between them. The CDR3 DNA follows: TGTGCCAGCAGCCAAGATCGGACTGTCTTCAATGAGCAGTTCTTC. It encodes CASSQDRTVFNEQFF.

The genes are TRBV29-1 and TRBJ2-1; D is uncertain. This CDR3 comprises 13 residues. Germline-derived CDR1 and CDR2 are SQVTM and ANQGSEA. With 2 bases removed from V and 8 bases from J, the gap between germline ends came to 13 bases. CDR3 in amino acids: CSVENLDLYEQFF. Here the CDR3 DNA reads TGCAGCGTTGAAAACCTAGATTTGTATGAGCAGTTCTTC.